Sequencing of this T cell receptor (beta chain) was carried out in a study of cytomegalovirus exposure and HLA in healthy donors. Germline-derived CDR1 and CDR2 are GTSNPN and SVGIG (reference sequence). Germline trimming cut 0 bases from V and 2 bases from J; bases unmatched to any gene: 1. This CDR3 is built from 14 residues. The PCR contained 60 Vbeta and 13 Jbeta primers. TCRdb's copy holds only in-frame clones and misses some; the assay was immunoSEQ multiplex PCR. The profile covers 150,000 to 200,000 clones, with 82% appearing a single time and more than 0.9% taken by the ten largest. Sequenced sample: PBMCs. V and J are TRBV30 and TRBJ2-5; 9 bases are a match to TRBD1. The sequence derives from a girl aged 2 to 10 in good health and CMV-seropositive. CDR3 region: CAWSVGQGQETQYF. The CDR3 region has the DNA TGTGCCTGGAGTGTAGGACAGGGGCAAGAGACCCAGTACTTC.